The source of this TCR beta chain is a study of T cell responses to AZD1222 COVID-19 vaccine. Background on the study: It was second doses at about 4 or about 12 weeks that were pooled. General observations from the study: The donors showed a predominance of white British ancestry and of females, with possible underestimation of clonal diversity. Every sample of the repertoires postdated the peak T cell response.

Generated by immunoSEQ multiplex PCR, the TCRdb table keeps only in-frame clones and is missing some. The sample has roughly 170,000 clones, approximately 90% seen once; the top ten hold approximately 2%. The germline V gene has CDR1 MGHRA and CDR2 YSYEKL. The V segment lost 1 base and the J segment 13 bases; nucleotides outside the gene matches: 7. The CDR3 runs to 14 residues. Comment on this clone: Antigen: not known.

Sequenced here: peripheral blood, sampled on day 0 of AZD1222 vaccination. This clonotype was sampled from an adult in good health. V is TRBV4-1 and J is TRBJ2-1; 10 bases fit TRBD1. CDR3 region: CASSQGRGQGFQFF. Here the CDR3 DNA reads TGCGCCAGCAGCCAAGGAAGGGGACAGGGGTTTCAGTTCTTC.